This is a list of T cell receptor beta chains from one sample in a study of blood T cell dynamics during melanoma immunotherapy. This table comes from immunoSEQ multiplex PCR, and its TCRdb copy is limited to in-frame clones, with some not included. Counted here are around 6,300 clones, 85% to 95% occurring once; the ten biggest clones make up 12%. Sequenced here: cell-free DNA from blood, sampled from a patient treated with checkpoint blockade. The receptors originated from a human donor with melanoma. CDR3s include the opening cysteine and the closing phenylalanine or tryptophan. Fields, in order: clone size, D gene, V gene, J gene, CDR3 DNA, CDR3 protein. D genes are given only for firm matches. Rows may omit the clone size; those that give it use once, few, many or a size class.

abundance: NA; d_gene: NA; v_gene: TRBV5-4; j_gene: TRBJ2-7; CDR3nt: TGTGCCAGCAGCATTCAGGGTTGGGAGCAGTACTTC; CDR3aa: CASSIQGWEQYF
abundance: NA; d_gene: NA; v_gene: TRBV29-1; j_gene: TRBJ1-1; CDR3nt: TGCAGCGGCCAGCTGTCCATGAACACTGAAGCTTTCTTT; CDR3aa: CSGQLSMNTEAFF
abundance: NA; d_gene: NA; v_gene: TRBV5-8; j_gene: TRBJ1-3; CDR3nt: TGTGCCAGCAAGGAGCAGGGGCGTCGCCGTGGAAACACCATATATTTT; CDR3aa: CASKEQGRRRGNTIYF
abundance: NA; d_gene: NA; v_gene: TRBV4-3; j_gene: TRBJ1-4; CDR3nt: TGCGCCAGCAGCCAAGGATCAGGGAATGAAAAACTGTTTTTT; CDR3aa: CASSQGSGNEKLFF
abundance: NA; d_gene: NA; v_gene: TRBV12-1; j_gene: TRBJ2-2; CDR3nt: TGTGCCAGCAGCTTCCCAACTAGCGGGAGGAACACCGGGGAGCTGTTTTTT; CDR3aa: CASSFPTSGRNTGELFF
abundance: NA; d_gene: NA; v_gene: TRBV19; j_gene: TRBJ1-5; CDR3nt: TGTGCCAGTAGTAACACGGGATCCAATCAGCCCCAGCATTTT; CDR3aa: CASSNTGSNQPQHF
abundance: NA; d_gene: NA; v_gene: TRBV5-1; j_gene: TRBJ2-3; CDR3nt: TGCGCCAGCAGGTTTGGAGGAGCAGGGGGCACAGATACGCAGTATTTT; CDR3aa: CASRFGGAGGTDTQYF
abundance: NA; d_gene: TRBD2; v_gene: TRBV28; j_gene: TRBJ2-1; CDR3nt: TGTGCCAGCAGATCCCGGACTAGCGGGCGGAGCTCCTACAATGAGCAGTTCTTC; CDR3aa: CASRSRTSGRSSYNEQFF
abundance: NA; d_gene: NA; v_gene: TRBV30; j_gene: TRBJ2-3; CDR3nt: TGTGCCTGGAAGAGATCTAGCACAGATACGCAGTATTTT; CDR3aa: CAWKRSSTDTQYF
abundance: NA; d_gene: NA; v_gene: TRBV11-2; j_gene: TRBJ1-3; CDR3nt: TGTGCCAGCAGTGACCTAATTAAAGGGAACACCATATATTTT; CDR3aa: CASSDLIKGNTIYF
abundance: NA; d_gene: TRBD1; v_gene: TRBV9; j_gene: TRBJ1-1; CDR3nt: TGTGCCAGCAGCGTAGCGGGACAGGGCACTGAAGCTTTCTTT; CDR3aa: CASSVAGQGTEAFF
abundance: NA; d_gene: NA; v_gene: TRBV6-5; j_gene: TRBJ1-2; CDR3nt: TGTGCCAGCAGTAAGCGACAAGAAAACTATGGCTACACCTTC; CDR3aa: CASSKRQENYGYTF
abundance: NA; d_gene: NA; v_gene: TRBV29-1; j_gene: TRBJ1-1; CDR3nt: TGCAGCGTTAAGACAGACCTGAACACTGAAGCTTTCTTT; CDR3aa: CSVKTDLNTEAFF
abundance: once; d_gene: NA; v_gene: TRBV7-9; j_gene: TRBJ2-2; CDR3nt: TGTGCCAGCAGCCCGGTGGGGGCCCCTTGGACCGGGGAGCTGTTTTTT; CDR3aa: CASSPVGAPWTGELFF
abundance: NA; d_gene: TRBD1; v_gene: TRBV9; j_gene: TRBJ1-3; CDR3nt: TGTGCCAGCAGCGTCGGGACAGATATACCAAACACCATATATTTT; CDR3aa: CASSVGTDIPNTIYF
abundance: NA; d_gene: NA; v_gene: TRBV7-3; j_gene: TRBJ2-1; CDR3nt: TGTGCCAGCAGCTTAGGGGTGGGAGTGTACAATGAGCAGTTCTTC; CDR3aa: CASSLGVGVYNEQFF
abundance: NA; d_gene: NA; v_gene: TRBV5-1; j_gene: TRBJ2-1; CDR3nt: TGCGCCAGCAGCTACGGACTCACTCCGAGTGAGCAGTTCTTC; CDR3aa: CASSYGLTPSEQFF
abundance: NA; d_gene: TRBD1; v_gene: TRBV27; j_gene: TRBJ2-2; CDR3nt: TGTGCCAGCACCCAAACGACAGGGGTGAGCACCGGGGAGCTGTTTTTT; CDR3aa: CASTQTTGVSTGELFF
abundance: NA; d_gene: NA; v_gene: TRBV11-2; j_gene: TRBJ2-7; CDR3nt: TGTGCCAGCAGCTTTGCTGGGAACGAGCAGTACTTC; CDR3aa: CASSFAGNEQYF
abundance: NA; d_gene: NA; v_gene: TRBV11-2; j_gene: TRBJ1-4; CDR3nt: TGTGCCAGCAGCTTAGACGGAACCTTTAATGAAAAACTGTTTTTT; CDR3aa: CASSLDGTFNEKLFF
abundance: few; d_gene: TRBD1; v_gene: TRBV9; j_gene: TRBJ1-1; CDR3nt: TGTGCCAGCAGCGTAAGACAGGGGAACACTGAAGCTTTCTTT; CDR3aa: CASSVRQGNTEAFF
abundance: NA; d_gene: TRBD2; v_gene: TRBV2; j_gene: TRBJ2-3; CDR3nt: TGTGCCAACCACGGGACTAGCGAACGCACAGATACGCAGTATTTT; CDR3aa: CANHGTSERTDTQYF
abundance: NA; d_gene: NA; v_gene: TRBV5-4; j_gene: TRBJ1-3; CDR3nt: TGTGCCAGCAGCCTAAGTCGGGCGGAAGAGTGGTATTTT; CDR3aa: CASSLSRAEEWYF
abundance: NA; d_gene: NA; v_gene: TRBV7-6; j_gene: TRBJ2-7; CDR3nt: TGTGCCAGCAGCTTAATGGCAGGAGGATTTTCCGGGGGATACGAGCAGTACTTC; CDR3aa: CASSLMAGGFSGGYEQYF
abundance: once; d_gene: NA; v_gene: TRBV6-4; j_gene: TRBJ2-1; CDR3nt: TGTGCCAGCAGTGACTCGTTAGCCGTAAGCTCCTACAATGAGCAGTTCTTC; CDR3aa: CASSDSLAVSSYNEQFF
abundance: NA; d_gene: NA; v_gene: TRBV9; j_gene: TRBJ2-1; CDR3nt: TGTGCCAGCAGCGTAGTTGCGGTCGGGAGCTCCTACAATGAGCAGTTCTTC; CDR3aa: CASSVVAVGSSYNEQFF
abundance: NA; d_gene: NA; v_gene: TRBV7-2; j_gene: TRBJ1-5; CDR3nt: TGTGCCAGCAGCTCGGGGGTTTGGGAGCCCCAGCATTTT; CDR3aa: CASSSGVWEPQHF
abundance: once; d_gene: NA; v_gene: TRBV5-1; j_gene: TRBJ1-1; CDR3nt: TGCGCCAGCAGCGTTAAAAGGAACACTGAAGCTTTCTTT; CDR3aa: CASSVKRNTEAFF
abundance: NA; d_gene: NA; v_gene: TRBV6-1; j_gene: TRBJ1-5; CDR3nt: TGTGCCAGCAGTGAAGCGGGGGGGGTAAGGCCCCAGCATTTT; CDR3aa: CASSEAGGVRPQHF
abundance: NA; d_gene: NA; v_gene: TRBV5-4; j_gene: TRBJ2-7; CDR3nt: TGTGCCAGCAGCTTAGGCCCCCTCGAGCAGTACTTC; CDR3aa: CASSLGPLEQYF
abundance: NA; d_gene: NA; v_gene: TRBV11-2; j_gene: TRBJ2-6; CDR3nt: TGTGCCAGCAGCCCCATATCTGGGGCCAACGTCCTGACTTTC; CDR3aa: CASSPISGANVLTF